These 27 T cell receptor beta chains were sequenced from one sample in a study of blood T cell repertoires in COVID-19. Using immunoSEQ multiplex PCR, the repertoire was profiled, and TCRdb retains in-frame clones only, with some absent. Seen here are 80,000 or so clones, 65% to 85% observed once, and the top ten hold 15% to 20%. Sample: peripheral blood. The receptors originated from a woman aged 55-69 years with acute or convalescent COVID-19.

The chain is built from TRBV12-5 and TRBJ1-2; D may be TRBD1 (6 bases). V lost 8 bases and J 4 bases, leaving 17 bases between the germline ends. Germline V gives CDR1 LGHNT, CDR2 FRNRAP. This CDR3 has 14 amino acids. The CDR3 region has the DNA TGTGCTAGTTTCGGGGGGACATCTCTCTATGGCTACACCTTC. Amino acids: CASFGGTSLYGYTF.

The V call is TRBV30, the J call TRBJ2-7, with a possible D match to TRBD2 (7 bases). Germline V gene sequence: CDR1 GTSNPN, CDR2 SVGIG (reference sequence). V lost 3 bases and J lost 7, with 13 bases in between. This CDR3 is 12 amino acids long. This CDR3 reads CAWSGGPGEQYF. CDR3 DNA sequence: TGTGCCTGGAGCGGGGGGCCGGGTGAGCAGTACTTC.

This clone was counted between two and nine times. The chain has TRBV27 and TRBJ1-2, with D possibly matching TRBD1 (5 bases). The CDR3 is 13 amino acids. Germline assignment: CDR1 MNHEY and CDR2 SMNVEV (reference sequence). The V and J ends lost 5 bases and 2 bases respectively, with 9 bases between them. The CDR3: CASSVYRNYGYTF. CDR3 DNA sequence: TGTGCCAGCAGTGTATACAGGAACTATGGCTACACCTTC.

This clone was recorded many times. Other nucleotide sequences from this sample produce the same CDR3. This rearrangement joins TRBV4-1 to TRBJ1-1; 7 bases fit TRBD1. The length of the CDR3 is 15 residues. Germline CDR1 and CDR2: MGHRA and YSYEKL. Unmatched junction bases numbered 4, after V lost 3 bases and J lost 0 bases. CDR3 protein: CASSHPQGLNTEAFF. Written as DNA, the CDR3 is TGCGCCAGCAGCCACCCACAGGGGCTGAACACTGAAGCTTTCTTT.

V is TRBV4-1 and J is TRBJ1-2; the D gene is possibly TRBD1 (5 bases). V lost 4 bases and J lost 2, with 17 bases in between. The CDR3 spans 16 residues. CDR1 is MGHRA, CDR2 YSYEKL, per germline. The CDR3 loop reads CASSLSVGGTNYGYTF. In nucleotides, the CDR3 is TGCGCCAGCAGCCTATCTGTGGGAGGGACCAACTATGGCTACACCTTC.

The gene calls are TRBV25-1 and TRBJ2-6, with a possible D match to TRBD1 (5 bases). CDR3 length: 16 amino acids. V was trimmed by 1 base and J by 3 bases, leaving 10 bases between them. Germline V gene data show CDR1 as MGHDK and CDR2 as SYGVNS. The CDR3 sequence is CASSESPQDGANVLTF. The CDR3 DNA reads TGTGCCAGCAGTGAATCGCCACAGGATGGGGCCAACGTCCTGACTTTC.

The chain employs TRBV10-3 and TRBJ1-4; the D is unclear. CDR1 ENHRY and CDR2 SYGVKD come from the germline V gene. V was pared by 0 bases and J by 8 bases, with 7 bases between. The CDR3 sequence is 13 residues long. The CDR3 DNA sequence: TGTGCCATCAGTGAGTCGAGTTGGGAAAAACTGTTTTTT. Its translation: CAISESSWEKLFF.

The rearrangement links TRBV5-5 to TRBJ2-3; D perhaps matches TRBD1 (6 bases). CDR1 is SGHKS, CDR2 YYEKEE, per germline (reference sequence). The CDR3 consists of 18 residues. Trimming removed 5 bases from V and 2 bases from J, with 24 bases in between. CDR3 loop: CASSKLGNRDPATDTQYF. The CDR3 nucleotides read TGTGCCAGCAGTAAATTGGGAAACAGGGACCCAGCCACAGATACGCAGTATTTT.

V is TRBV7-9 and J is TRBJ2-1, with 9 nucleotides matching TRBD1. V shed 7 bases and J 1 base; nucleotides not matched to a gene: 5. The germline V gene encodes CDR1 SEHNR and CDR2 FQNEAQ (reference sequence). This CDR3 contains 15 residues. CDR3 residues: CASTKGQGSYNEQFF. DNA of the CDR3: TGTGCCAGCACCAAGGGACAGGGATCCTACAATGAGCAGTTCTTC.

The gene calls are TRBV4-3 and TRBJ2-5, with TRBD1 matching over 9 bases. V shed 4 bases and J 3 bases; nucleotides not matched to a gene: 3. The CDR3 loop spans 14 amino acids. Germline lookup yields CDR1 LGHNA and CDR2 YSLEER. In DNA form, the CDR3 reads TGCGCCAGCAGCCCAAGGACAGGGGAAGAGACCCAGTACTTC. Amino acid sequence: CASSPRTGEETQYF.

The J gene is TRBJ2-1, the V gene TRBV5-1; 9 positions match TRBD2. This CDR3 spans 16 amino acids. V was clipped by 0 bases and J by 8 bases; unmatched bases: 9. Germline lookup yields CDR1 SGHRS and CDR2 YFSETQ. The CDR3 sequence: CASSLDRSGGLDEQFF. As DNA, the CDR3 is TGCGCCAGCAGCTTGGATCGAAGCGGGGGGTTAGATGAGCAGTTCTTC.

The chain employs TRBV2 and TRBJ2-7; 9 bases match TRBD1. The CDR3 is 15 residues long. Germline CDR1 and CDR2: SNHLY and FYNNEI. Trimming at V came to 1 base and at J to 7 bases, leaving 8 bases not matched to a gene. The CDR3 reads CASSEGTGVLGEQYV. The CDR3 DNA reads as TGTGCCAGCAGTGAAGGGACAGGGGTCCTGGGGGAGCAGTACGTC.

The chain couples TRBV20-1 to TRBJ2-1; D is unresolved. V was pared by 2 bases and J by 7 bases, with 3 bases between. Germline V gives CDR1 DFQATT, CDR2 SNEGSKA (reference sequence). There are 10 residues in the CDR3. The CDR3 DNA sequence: TGCAGTGCTAGATATAATGAGCAGTTCTTC. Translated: CSARYNEQFF.

The CDR3 DNA is TGTGCCAGCAGTTACACGCTTCGGACAGGGACAGGGAAGACTGAAGCTTTCTTT. As protein: CASSYTLRTGTGKTEAFF. The chain employs TRBV6-2 or TRBV6-3 and TRBJ1-1, with 9 positions matching TRBD1. Germline CDR1 MNHEY, CDR2 SVGEGT. The CDR3 extends over 18 amino acids. Trimming removed 2 bases from V and 5 bases from J; junction bases left unmatched: 15.

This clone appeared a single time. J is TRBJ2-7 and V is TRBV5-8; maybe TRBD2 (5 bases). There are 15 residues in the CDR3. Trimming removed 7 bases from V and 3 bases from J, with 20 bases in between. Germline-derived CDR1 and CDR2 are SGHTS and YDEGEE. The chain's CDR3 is CASVLGASGNYEQYF. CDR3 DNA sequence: TGTGCCAGCGTACTAGGAGCAAGTGGAAACTACGAGCAGTACTTC.

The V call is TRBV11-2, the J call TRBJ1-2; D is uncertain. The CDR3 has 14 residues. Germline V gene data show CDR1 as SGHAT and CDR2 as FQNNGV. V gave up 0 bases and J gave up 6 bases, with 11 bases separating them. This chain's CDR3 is CASSLDPSTHGYTF. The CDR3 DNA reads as TGTGCCAGCAGCTTAGATCCGAGTACCCATGGCTACACCTTC. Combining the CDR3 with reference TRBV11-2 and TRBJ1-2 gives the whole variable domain EAGVAQSPRYKIIEKRQSVAFWCNPISGHATLYWYQQILGQGPKLLIQFQNNGVVDDSQLPKDRFSAERLKGVDSTLKIQPAKLEDSAVYLCASSLDPSTHGYTFGSGTRLTVV.

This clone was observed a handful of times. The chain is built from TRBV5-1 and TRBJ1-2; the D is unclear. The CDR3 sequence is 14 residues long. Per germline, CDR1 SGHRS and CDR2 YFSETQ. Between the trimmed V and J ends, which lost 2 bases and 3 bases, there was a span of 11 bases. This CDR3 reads CASSLWGGDYGYTF. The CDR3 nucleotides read TGCGCCAGCAGCTTATGGGGAGGAGACTATGGCTACACCTTC.

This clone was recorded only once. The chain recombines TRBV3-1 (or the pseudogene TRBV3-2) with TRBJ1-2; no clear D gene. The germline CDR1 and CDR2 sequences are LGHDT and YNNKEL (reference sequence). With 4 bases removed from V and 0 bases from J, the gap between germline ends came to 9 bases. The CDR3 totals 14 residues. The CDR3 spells CASSLWGANYGYTF. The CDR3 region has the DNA TGTGCCAGCAGCCTATGGGGAGCTAACTATGGCTACACCTTC.

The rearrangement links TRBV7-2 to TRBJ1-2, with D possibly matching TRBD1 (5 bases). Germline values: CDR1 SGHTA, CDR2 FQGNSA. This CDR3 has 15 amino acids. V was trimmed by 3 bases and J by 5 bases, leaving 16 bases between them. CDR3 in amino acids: CASSLGPDPWYGYTF. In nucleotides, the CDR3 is TGTGCCAGCAGCTTGGGGCCGGACCCTTGGTATGGCTACACCTTC.

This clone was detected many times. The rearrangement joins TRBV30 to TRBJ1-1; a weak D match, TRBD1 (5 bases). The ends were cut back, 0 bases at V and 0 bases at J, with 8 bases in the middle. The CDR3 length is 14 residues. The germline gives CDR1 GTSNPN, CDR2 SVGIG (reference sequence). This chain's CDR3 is CAWSVGGLNTEAFF. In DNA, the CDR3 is TGTGCCTGGAGTGTGGGGGGATTGAACACTGAAGCTTTCTTT.

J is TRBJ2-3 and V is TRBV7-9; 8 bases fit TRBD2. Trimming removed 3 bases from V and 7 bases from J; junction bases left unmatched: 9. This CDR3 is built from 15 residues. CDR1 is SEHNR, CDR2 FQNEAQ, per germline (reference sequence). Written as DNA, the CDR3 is TGTGCCAGCAGCTTGAGTAGCGGGGCTGGGAATACGCAGTATTTT. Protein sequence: CASSLSSGAGNTQYF.

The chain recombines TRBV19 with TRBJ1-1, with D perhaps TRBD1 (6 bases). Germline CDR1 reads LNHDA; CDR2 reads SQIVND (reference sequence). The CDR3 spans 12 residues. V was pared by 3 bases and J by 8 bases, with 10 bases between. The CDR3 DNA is TGTGCCAGTAGTATTGCCCAGGGGGAAGCTTTCTTT. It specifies CASSIAQGEAFF.

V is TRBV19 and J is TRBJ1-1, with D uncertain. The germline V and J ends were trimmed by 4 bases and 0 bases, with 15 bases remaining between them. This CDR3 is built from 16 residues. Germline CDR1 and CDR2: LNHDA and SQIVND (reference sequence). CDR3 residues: CASSTTPKAVNTEAFF. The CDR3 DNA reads TGTGCCAGTAGTACCACCCCGAAGGCGGTGAACACTGAAGCTTTCTTT.

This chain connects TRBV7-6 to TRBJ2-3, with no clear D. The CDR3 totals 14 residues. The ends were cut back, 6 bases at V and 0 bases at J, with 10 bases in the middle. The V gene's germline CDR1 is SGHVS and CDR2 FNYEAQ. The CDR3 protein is CASRLRFSTDTQYF. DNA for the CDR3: TGTGCCAGCAGGTTACGGTTTAGCACAGATACGCAGTATTTT.

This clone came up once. The CDR3 region has the DNA TGTGCCAGCAGCTTCAGCGGGGGGGGAAGCAATCAGCCCCAGCATTTT. This encodes CASSFSGGGSNQPQHF. The V gene is TRBV5-4, the J gene TRBJ1-5, with D maybe TRBD1 (5 bases). The CDR3 totals 16 residues. The germline V gene encodes CDR1 SGHNT and CDR2 YYREEE (reference sequence). V lost 2 bases and J lost 1, with 13 bases in between.

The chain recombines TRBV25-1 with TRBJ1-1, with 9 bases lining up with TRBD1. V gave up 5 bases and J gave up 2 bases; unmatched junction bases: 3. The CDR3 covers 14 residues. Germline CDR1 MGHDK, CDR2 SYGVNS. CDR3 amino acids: CASSKGQGNTEAFF. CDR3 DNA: TGTGCCAGCAGTAAGGGACAGGGAAACACTGAAGCTTTCTTT.

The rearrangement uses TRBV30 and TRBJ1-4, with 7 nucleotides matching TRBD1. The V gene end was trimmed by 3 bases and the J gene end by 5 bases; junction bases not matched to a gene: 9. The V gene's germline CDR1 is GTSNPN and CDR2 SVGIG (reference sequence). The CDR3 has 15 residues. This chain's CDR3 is CAWSPVAGGNEKLFF. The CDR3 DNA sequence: TGTGCCTGGAGCCCCGTAGCAGGGGGAAATGAAAAACTGTTTTTT.